This T cell receptor beta chain stems from a study of blood T cell repertoires in COVID-19. Study-wide background: Sources were T cells, B-cell-depleted T cells, or PBMCs; the material itself was cDNA or gDNA.

It was during active infection that Seattle patients were enrolled and then longitudinally followed. In this sample, this clone turned up once. V dropped 1 base and J dropped 7; count of bases not matched to a gene: 5. This CDR3 contains 15 residues. Germline V CDR1 and CDR2: MGHRA, YSYEKL. The repertoire was sequenced with immunoSEQ multiplex PCR; TCRdb's copy has only in-frame clones and lacks some. The profile shows under 400,000 clones, about 90% of them singletons. This TCR was sampled from a woman between 25 and 40 years old with COVID-19, enrolled during active disease. The sample consisted of peripheral blood. The genes are TRBV4-1 and TRBJ1-5, with 9 bases fitting TRBD1. The CDR3 protein is CASSQVWTGDQPQHF. CDR3 DNA sequence: TGCGCCAGCAGCCAAGTGTGGACAGGGGACCAGCCCCAGCATTTT.